This T cell receptor beta chain was recorded in a study of blood T cell repertoires in COVID-19. Study as a whole: Samples came from the United States, Italy and Spain, spanning acute and convalescent COVID-19. From T cells, B-cell-depleted T cells, or PBMCs came the material, which was cDNA or gDNA.

As concerns this clone: Other DNA sequences in this sample translate to the same CDR3.

The CDR3 spans 15 residues. The germline gives CDR1 SGHRS, CDR2 YFSETQ. The V gene lost 4 bases and the J gene lost 2 bases, with 12 bases spanning the gap. Original processing methods: Using reference gene primer amplification, nucleated cell counts were estimated. Profiled with immunoSEQ multiplex PCR; TCRdb holds only in-frame clones, not every one. That table gives V, J and clone size, and the DNA gave D and trimming. The sample has roughly 150,000 clones; 70% to 90% are singletons. This sequence originates from a man in his sixties with acute or convalescent COVID-19. V is TRBV5-1 and J is TRBJ2-2, with D possibly matching TRBD2 (5 bases). Sequenced: peripheral blood. CDR3 region: CASSPRTGNTGELFF. As DNA, the CDR3 is TGCGCCAGCAGCCCGCGGACGGGAAACACCGGGGAGCTGTTTTTT.